The T cell receptor beta chain described here comes from a study of cytomegalovirus exposure and HLA in healthy donors. General observations from the study: It was reported that the classifier diagnosed cytomegalovirus status with high specificity and sensitivity in both the original and validation cohorts. An apparent linkage of common viral pathogens to several of the most significant clusters emerged in a later analysis.

Germline V CDR1 and CDR2: MDHEN, SYDVKM. This CDR3 is built from 16 residues. Deletions cut 8 bases from V and 0 bases from J, with 17 bases between. Details on this clone: Its antigen is not known.

PCR primers comprised 60 Vbeta and 13 Jbeta primers. TCRdb keeps only in-frame clones here, not all; method: immunoSEQ multiplex PCR. The repertoire includes 120,000 or so clones, 70% to 80% of them detected once, and 15% to 20% sits in the top ten. This clonotype was sampled from a man aged 50-60 years in good health and CMV-seropositive. The J gene is TRBJ1-3, the V gene TRBV28; TRBD1 is a possible D gene (5 bases). The sequencing sample was made of PBMCs. CDR3 sequence reads: CASASGGTSSGNTIYF. The CDR3 bases are TGTGCCAGCGCCTCGGGGGGAACCTCCTCTGGAAACACCATATATTTT.